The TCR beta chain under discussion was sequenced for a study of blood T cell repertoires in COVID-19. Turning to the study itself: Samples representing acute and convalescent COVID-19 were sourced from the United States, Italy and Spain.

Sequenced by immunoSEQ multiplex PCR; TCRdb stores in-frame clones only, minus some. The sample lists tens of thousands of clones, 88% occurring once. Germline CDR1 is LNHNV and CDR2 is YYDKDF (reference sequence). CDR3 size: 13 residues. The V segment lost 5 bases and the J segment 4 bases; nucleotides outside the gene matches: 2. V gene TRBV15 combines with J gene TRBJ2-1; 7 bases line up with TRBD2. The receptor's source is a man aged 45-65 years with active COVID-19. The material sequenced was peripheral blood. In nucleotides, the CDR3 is TGTGCCACCAGCGGGCGGGGGTACAATGAGCAGTTCTTC. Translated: CATSGRGYNEQFF.